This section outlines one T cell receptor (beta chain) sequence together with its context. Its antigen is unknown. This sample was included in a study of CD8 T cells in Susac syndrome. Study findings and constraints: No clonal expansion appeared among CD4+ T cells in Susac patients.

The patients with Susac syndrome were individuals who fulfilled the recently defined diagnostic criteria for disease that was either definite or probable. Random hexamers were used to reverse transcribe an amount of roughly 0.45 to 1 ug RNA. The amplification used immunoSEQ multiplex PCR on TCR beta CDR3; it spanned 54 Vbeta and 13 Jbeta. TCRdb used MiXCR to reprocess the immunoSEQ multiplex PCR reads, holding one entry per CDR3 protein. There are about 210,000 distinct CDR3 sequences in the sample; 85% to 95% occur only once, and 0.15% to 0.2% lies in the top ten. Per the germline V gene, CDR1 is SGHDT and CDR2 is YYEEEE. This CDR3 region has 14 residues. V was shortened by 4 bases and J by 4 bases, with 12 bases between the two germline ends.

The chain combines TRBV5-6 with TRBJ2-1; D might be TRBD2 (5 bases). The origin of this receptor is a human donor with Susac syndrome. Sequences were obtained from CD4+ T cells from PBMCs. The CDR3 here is CASSLGRLYNEQFF. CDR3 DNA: TGTGCCAGCAGCCTGGGCCGACTATACAATGAGCAGTTCTTC.